This is a list of T cell receptor beta chains from one sample in a study of blood T cells in healthy people across ages. Each CDR3 protein gets one entry after TCRdb re-called the 5' RACE reads with MiXCR. The sample yields 1 million or so distinct CDR3 sequences, 25% seen once. The same data also contributed to another study, on T cells of mothers and their children.

Sequenced input: blood. The receptors shown here come from a girl aged 2-10 years in good health. Both conserved end residues are part of each CDR3. The D gene is left open where the match is weak. Expanded clones get a size class; other rows say once, few or many, or leave the size out.

size	length	V	J	D	CDR3	DNA
many	14	TRBV12-3/TRBV12-4	TRBJ2-1	.	CASSLLSTHNEQFF	TGTGCCAGCAGTTTACTAAGTACCCACAATGAGCAGTTCTTC
.	15	TRBV7-2	TRBJ1-1	.	CASSAPARGNTEAFF	TGTGCCAGCAGCGCGCCAGCCAGGGGTAACACTGAAGCTTTCTTT
.	11	TRBV29-1	TRBJ1-4	.	CSVEVPGKLFF	TGCAGCGTTGAAGTGCCAGGAAAACTGTTTTTT
few	14	TRBV9	TRBJ2-1	.	CASALLSSYNEQLF	TGTGCCAGTGCACTTCTAAGCTCCTACAATGAGCAGCTCTTC
few	12	TRBV2	TRBJ1-2	.	CASSRTVYGYTF	TGTGCCAGCAGTCGTACAGTATATGGCTACACCTTC
.	16	TRBV5-1	TRBJ2-1	TRBD2	CASSDTSGRARNEQFF	TGCGCCAGCAGCGACACTAGCGGGAGGGCCCGCAATGAGCAGTTCTTC
.	16	TRBV7-8	TRBJ2-3	.	CASSSYSGDKTDTQYF	TGTGCCAGCAGCTCCTATTCGGGGGATAAGACAGATACGCAGTATTTT
few	18	TRBV28	TRBJ1-4	.	CASSSDTIPLGTNEKLFF	TGTGCCAGCAGTTCCGACACAATCCCCTTGGGGACTAATGAAAAACTGTTTTTT
.	13	TRBV29-1	TRBJ1-1	.	CSVVKSLNTEAFF	TGCAGCGTTGTAAAGAGTTTGAACACTGAAGCTTTCTTT
few	12	TRBV20-1	TRBJ2-7	TRBD1	CSAVGGANEQYF	TGTAGTGCTGTAGGGGGCGCGAACGAGCAGTACTTC
few	12	TRBV12-3/TRBV12-4	TRBJ2-7	.	CASSLDLDEQYF	TGTGCCAGCAGTTTAGATTTAGACGAGCAGTACTTC
.	14	TRBV20-1	TRBJ2-7	TRBD2	CSAWSGSPSSEQYF	TGCAGTGCCTGGAGCGGGAGTCCCTCCTCCGAGCAGTACTTC
.	15	TRBV29-1	TRBJ2-3	TRBD2	CSVVVTSGHADTQYF	TGCAGCGTTGTAGTGACTAGCGGGCATGCAGATACGCAGTATTTT
.	14	TRBV5-6	TRBJ1-2	.	CASSLQGSNYGYTF	TGTGCCAGCAGCTTGCAGGGGTCTAACTATGGCTACACCTTC
.	14	TRBV7-2	TRBJ2-3	.	CAGSLASPTDTQYF	TGTGCCGGCAGCTTAGCATCCCCCACAGATACGCAGTATTTT
.	15	TRBV7-9	TRBJ2-3	.	CASSLGLEPTDTQYF	TGTGCCAGCAGCTTAGGGCTAGAGCCCACAGATACGCAGTATTTT
.	12	TRBV20-1	TRBJ2-1	.	CSAEKQGNEQFF	TGCAGTGCCGAGAAGCAGGGGAATGAGCAGTTCTTC